The 26 T cell receptor beta chains in this list originate from one sample, sequenced in a study of blood T cell repertoires in COVID-19. The data were produced by immunoSEQ multiplex PCR, yet TCRdb's version contains in-frame clones alone and is incomplete. This table holds around 180,000 clones, 79% found once. Sequencing was performed on peripheral blood. The receptors here all came from a man aged 55-75 years with active or convalescent COVID-19.

The chain combines TRBV5-4 with TRBJ2-4; 7 positions match TRBD2. The V gene's germline CDR1 is SGHNT and CDR2 YYREEE (reference sequence). Trimming at V came to 3 bases and at J to 1 base, leaving 16 bases not matched to a gene. The CDR3 contains 19 residues. The CDR3 is CASSSLFSTSLGAKNIQYF. The CDR3 nucleotides read TGTGCCAGCAGCTCCCTCTTTTCGACTAGCCTTGGGGCCAAAAACATTCAGTACTTC.

CDR3 coding DNA: TGTGCCAGCAGTTTACTCCTGGCAGGGTCTAACTATGGCTACACCTTC. Its translation is CASSLLLAGSNYGYTF. The rearrangement links TRBV6-2 or TRBV6-3 to TRBJ1-2, with D perhaps matching TRBD1 (5 bases). From germline, CDR1 is MNHEY and CDR2 SVGEGT. The CDR3 contains 16 residues. Trimming cost V 4 bases and J 0 bases, with 15 bases left between them.

The chain employs TRBV3-1 (or the pseudogene TRBV3-2) and TRBJ2-3; no clear D gene. This CDR3 is 14 amino acids long. V lost 3 bases to trimming and J lost 3 bases, with 10 bases between them. The germline CDR1 and CDR2 sequences are LGHDT and YNNKEL (reference sequence). DNA for the CDR3: TGTGCCAGCAGCCAGTGGTCGAGGACAGATACGCAGTATTTT. This sequence encodes CASSQWSRTDTQYF.

Here the CDR3 reads CATRWTGEGYEQYF. CDR3 coding DNA: TGTGCCACCCGCTGGACAGGGGAGGGCTACGAGCAGTACTTC. The chain recombines TRBV15 with TRBJ2-7; 9 bases fit TRBD1. Germline loops: CDR1 LNHNV, CDR2 YYDKDF (reference sequence). The CDR3 contains 14 residues. Unmatched junction bases numbered 8, after V lost 8 bases and J lost 3 bases.

The chain employs TRBV7-8 and TRBJ1-6, with TRBD1 matching 9 bases. J was trimmed by 7 bases and V by 5 bases; bases with no gene match: 6. Per the germline V gene, CDR1 is SGHVS and CDR2 is FQNEAQ. The CDR3 consists of 15 residues. CDR3 sequence: CASSPGQGRNSPLHF. CDR3 nucleotide sequence: TGTGCCAGCAGCCCGGGACAGGGAAGGAATTCACCCCTCCACTTT.

The table lists this clone with a count of one. The rearrangement uses TRBV30 and TRBJ1-1; a possible D gene is TRBD1 (5 bases). V lost 3 bases, J lost 0 bases, and 17 bases lay in between. The CDR3 has 16 amino acids. Germline V CDR1 and CDR2: GTSNPN, SVGIG (reference sequence). This CDR3 is CAWRGGVKKMNTEAFF. The CDR3 DNA reads as TGTGCCTGGAGAGGAGGGGTGAAGAAGATGAACACTGAAGCTTTCTTT.

The V and J genes are TRBV5-1 and TRBJ1-5; TRBD1 aligns across 7 bases. With V trimmed by 0 bases and J by 5 bases, 5 bases remained unmatched. The CDR3 loop spans 15 amino acids. Germline V gives CDR1 SGHRS, CDR2 YFSETQ. The CDR3 spells CASSLGDSAYQPQHF. In DNA, the CDR3 is TGCGCCAGCAGCTTGGGGGACAGCGCCTATCAGCCCCAGCATTTT.

The CDR3 DNA reads TGTGCCAGTACCCCTTCTCAGGCAATCTATGGCTACACCTTC. It translates to CASTPSQAIYGYTF. V is TRBV19 and J is TRBJ1-2; D gene unclear. The V gene's germline CDR1 is LNHDA and CDR2 SQIVND (reference sequence). V gave up 7 bases and J gave up 4 bases, with 16 bases separating them. This CDR3 is built from 14 residues.

V and J are TRBV9 and TRBJ2-3; D remains unclear. CDR1 SGDLS and CDR2 YYNGEE come from the germline V gene. The CDR3 length is 14 residues. Trimming took 1 base from V and 1 from J, leaving 7 bases between them. The CDR3 nucleotides are TGTGCCAGCAGCGTAAATAGTGGCACAGATACGCAGTATTTT. It specifies CASSVNSGTDTQYF.

The chain carries TRBV4-1 and TRBJ2-1, with TRBD1 as a possible D gene (6 bases). Germline CDR1 reads MGHRA; CDR2 reads YSYEKL. The CDR3 contains 15 residues. The V end was cut by 6 bases, the J end by 3 bases, with 15 bases between. The CDR3 DNA is TGCGCCAGCAGTTCCGGGTCCAGGGGCTACAATGAGCAGTTCTTC. This gives the protein CASSSGSRGYNEQFF.

CDR3 in DNA: TGTGCCAGCAGCGTACCGGGACTAGCAGGGACCCAGTACTTC. It yields the protein CASSVPGLAGTQYF. The J gene is TRBJ2-5, the V gene TRBV7-2, with TRBD2 matching 9 bases. Germline CDR1 and CDR2: SGHTA and FQGNSA. V dropped 5 bases and J dropped 7; count of bases not matched to a gene: 8. CDR3 length: 14 residues.

J is TRBJ2-2 and V is TRBV6-6; a possible D gene is TRBD2 (6 bases). Germline-derived CDR1 and CDR2 are MNHNY and SVGAGI (reference sequence). With 4 bases removed from V and 2 bases from J, the gap between germline ends came to 8 bases. The CDR3 contains 14 residues. CDR3 coding DNA: TGTGCCAGCAGTTCGGGAGTTAACACCGGGGAGCTGTTTTTT. Its translation: CASSSGVNTGELFF.

The chain employs TRBV10-1 and TRBJ1-5, with D unresolved. Trimming removed 2 bases at V and 2 bases at J, with 10 bases between. From germline, CDR1 is WNHNN and CDR2 SYGVQD (reference sequence). There are 15 residues in the CDR3. The CDR3 DNA reads as TGCGCCAGCAGTGAGGGTGGGCTGGGCAATCAGCCCCAGCATTTT. Translating it yields CASSEGGLGNQPQHF.

This clone turned up a few times. V is TRBV7-3 and J is TRBJ2-5; TRBD2 agrees at 16 bases. The germline V gene has CDR1 SGHTA and CDR2 FQGTGA. CDR3 length: 15 amino acids. The junction had 3 bases not matched to a gene; V was cut back by 5 bases and J by 6 bases. In nucleotides, the CDR3 is TGTGCCAGCAGCCCGGGACTAGCGGGGGGGAAGACCCAGTACTTC. Translation gives CASSPGLAGGKTQYF.

The genes are TRBV12-5 and TRBJ1-1; D is possibly TRBD1 (5 bases). The CDR3 is 15 residues long. CDR1 is LGHNT, CDR2 FRNRAP, per germline. Trimming removed 0 bases at V and 3 bases at J, with 11 bases between. Written as DNA, the CDR3 is TGTGCTAGTGGTTTGGTCACCAGGGTGGACACTGAAGCTTTCTTT. Protein: CASGLVTRVDTEAFF.

The chain recombines TRBV19 with TRBJ1-2, with D possibly matching TRBD1 (6 bases). Germline CDR1 is LNHDA and CDR2 is SQIVND (reference sequence). There are 16 residues in the CDR3. V gave up 5 bases and J gave up 4 bases, with 20 bases separating them. CDR3 DNA: TGTGCCAGTAGTGAAGCGGGACACCCCACCCTCTATGGCTACACCTTC. Translating it yields CASSEAGHPTLYGYTF.

The chain couples TRBV19 to TRBJ2-7, with 13 bases lining up with TRBD2. This CDR3 contains 17 residues. Germline V gives CDR1 LNHDA, CDR2 SQIVND (reference sequence). Losses at the gene ends were 6 bases for V and 2 bases for J; bases not matched to a gene: 10. The CDR3 DNA sequence: TGTGCCAGTAGCCCTGGACTAGCGGGAGTTGGGACCTACGAGCAGTACTTC. This codes for CASSPGLAGVGTYEQYF.

This chain connects TRBV3-1 (or the pseudogene TRBV3-2) to TRBJ1-6; the D gene is possibly TRBD1 (5 bases). CDR1 is LGHDT and CDR2 is YNNKEL in the germline V gene (reference sequence). Between the trimmed V and J ends, which lost 1 base and 7 bases, there was a span of 11 bases. The CDR3 runs 15 residues. The CDR3 protein is CASSQGRGHNSPLHF. CDR3 nucleotides: TGTGCCAGCAGCCAAGGGAGGGGCCACAATTCACCCCTCCACTTT.

V gene TRBV28 combines with J gene TRBJ1-1; 10 bases are shared with TRBD1. The CDR3 totals 13 residues. Germline lookup yields CDR1 MDHEN and CDR2 SYDVKM. Trimming took 4 bases from V and 11 from J; bases not matched to a gene: 7. CDR3 protein: CASSSTGGKAAFF. The CDR3 DNA reads as TGTGCCAGCAGTTCGACAGGGGGCAAGGCGGCTTTCTTT.

The sample holds one count of this clone. This chain joins TRBV27 and TRBJ2-3; TRBD2 is a possible D gene (5 bases). Germline CDR1 is MNHEY and CDR2 is SMNVEV (reference sequence). With 5 bases removed from V and 2 bases from J, the gap between germline ends came to 14 bases. This CDR3 has 15 amino acids. As DNA, the CDR3 is TGTGCCAGCAGTCTAAAAGAGGGAGCCACAGATACGCAGTATTTT. Translation: CASSLKEGATDTQYF.

This clone occurred many times. The genes are TRBV25-1 and TRBJ1-1; 7 nucleotides agree with TRBD1. Germline assignment: CDR1 MGHDK and CDR2 SYGVNS. V lost 4 bases to trimming and J lost 4 bases; unmatched junction nucleotides: 3. This CDR3 region has 13 residues. The chain's CDR3 is CASSATGLTEAFF. The CDR3 DNA follows: TGTGCCAGCAGTGCGACAGGGCTCACTGAAGCTTTCTTT.

This clone has just one count. The gene calls are TRBV27 and TRBJ2-7, with D maybe TRBD1 (5 bases). The V gene's germline CDR1 is MNHEY and CDR2 SMNVEV (reference sequence). This CDR3 region has 13 residues. V was cut by 4 bases and J by 4 bases, with 11 bases left in between. The CDR3 protein is CASSWSKGYEQYF. CDR3 sequence (DNA): TGTGCCAGCAGTTGGTCTAAGGGGTACGAGCAGTACTTC.

CDR3 nucleotide sequence: TGTGCCAGCAGCCGATTGTTGGCGGGGGTAATAGGGGAGCAGTACTTC. Encoded protein: CASSRLLAGVIGEQYF. The chain has TRBV14 and TRBJ2-7; TRBD2 matches at 7 bases. V lost 4 bases to trimming and J lost 7 bases; unmatched junction nucleotides: 16. CDR3 length: 16 amino acids. The germline V gene encodes CDR1 SGHDN and CDR2 FVKESK.

The chain combines TRBV28 with TRBJ2-5; no clear D gene. The CDR3 is 12 residues long. V was clipped by 6 bases and J by 5 bases, with 10 bases between them. Germline-derived CDR1 and CDR2 are MDHEN and SYDVKM. The CDR3 bases are TGTGCCAGCAGCCCAAACGGGGAGACCCAGTACTTC. This encodes CASSPNGETQYF.

V gene TRBV7-6 combines with J gene TRBJ2-7; TRBD2 might be the D (5 bases). Germline V CDR1 and CDR2: SGHVS, FNYEAQ. V gave up 5 bases and J gave up 3 bases, with 14 bases separating them. This CDR3 has 14 amino acids. This chain's CDR3 is CASSLYEEDYEQYF. The DNA of the CDR3 is TGTGCCAGCAGCCTGTATGAGGAGGACTACGAGCAGTACTTC.

This clone ranks as medium-sized (0.01 to 0.1%). The chain carries TRBV4-2 and TRBJ1-5; the D is unclear. This CDR3 contains 13 residues. V was trimmed by 2 bases and J by 4 bases, leaving 6 bases between them. From germline, CDR1 is LGHNA and CDR2 YNFKEQ. This chain's CDR3 is CASSQSGNQPQHF. The CDR3 coding sequence is TGTGCCAGCAGCCAATCGGGGAATCAGCCCCAGCATTTT.